Shown below are 31 T cell receptor beta chains from a single sample sequenced in a study of blood T cell repertoires in COVID-19. This table comes from immunoSEQ multiplex PCR, and its TCRdb copy is limited to in-frame clones, with some not included. The table shows approximately 180,000 clones, with under 85% occurring only once. Sequencing was performed on peripheral blood. The receptor set was obtained from a woman at least 80 years old with acute or convalescent COVID-19.

This chain connects TRBV7-3 to TRBJ2-3, with TRBD2 as a possible D gene (6 bases). This CDR3 contains 15 residues. Trimming removed 4 bases from V and 1 base from J, with 12 bases in between. Germline V gene sequence: CDR1 SGHTA, CDR2 FQGTGA. CDR3: CASSYSSGGTDTQYF. The CDR3, as DNA: TGTGCCAGCAGCTATAGCTCGGGAGGCACAGATACGCAGTATTTT. Looking up the rest from reference TRBV7-3 and TRBJ2-3 gives the full variable domain: GAGVSQTPSNKVTEKGKYVELRCDPISGHTALYWYRQSLGQGPEFLIYFQGTGAADDSGLPNDRFFAVRPEGSVSTLKIQRTERGDSAVYLCASSYSSGGTDTQYFGPGTRLTVL.

The V and J genes are TRBV4-1 and TRBJ2-3; D is undetermined. CDR1 and CDR2 from the germline V gene are MGHRA and YSYEKL. This CDR3 comprises 16 residues. Trimming took off 1 base at V and 2 bases at J, with 13 bases between the two ends. The CDR3 region is CASSQGQTEFTDTQYF. For the CDR3, the DNA is TGCGCCAGCAGCCAAGGACAAACAGAGTTCACAGATACGCAGTATTTT.

The table lists this clone with a count of one. The rearrangement links TRBV5-1 to TRBJ2-7; perhaps TRBD1 as D (6 bases). Trimming shortened V by 0 bases and J by 3 bases, and 10 bases separated the two germline ends. This CDR3 has 14 residues. CDR1 is SGHRS and CDR2 is YFSETQ in the germline V gene. CDR3 amino acids: CASSLEPGDYEQYF. DNA for the CDR3: TGCGCCAGCAGCTTGGAACCAGGGGACTACGAGCAGTACTTC.

This chain links TRBV7-9 with TRBJ1-2; no definite D call. The CDR3 consists of 13 residues. Trimming stripped 1 base from V and 5 bases from J, with 8 bases between. Germline V gives CDR1 SEHNR, CDR2 FQNEAQ (reference sequence). The CDR3: CASSLERNYGYTF. The CDR3 bases are TGTGCCAGCAGCTTAGAGAGGAATTATGGCTACACCTTC.

The rearrangement uses TRBV5-4 and TRBJ1-2; no definite D call. Germline CDR1 and CDR2: SGHNT and YYREEE (reference sequence). The germline V and J ends were trimmed by 6 bases and 8 bases, with 11 bases remaining between them. The CDR3 is 11 amino acids. This chain's CDR3 is CASKGGLGYTF. The CDR3 DNA sequence: TGTGCCAGCAAGGGAGGGCTCGGCTACACCTTC.

The chain couples TRBV7-9 to TRBJ1-1, with 7 bases identical to TRBD1. The CDR3 is 14 residues long. V trimming: 7 bases; J trimming: 1 base; junction bases outside the gene matches: 6. CDR1 is SEHNR and CDR2 is FQNEAQ in the germline V gene (reference sequence). As DNA, the CDR3 is TGTGCCAGCATTCGAGGACAGGCGAACACTGAAGCTTTCTTT. It codes for CASIRGQANTEAFF.

This sequence joins TRBV7-2 and TRBJ1-2; D remains unclear. Germline assignment: CDR1 SGHTA and CDR2 FQGNSA. V gave up 0 bases and J gave up 6 bases, with 20 bases separating them. The CDR3 covers 17 residues. This chain's CDR3 is CASSLAGSPNLADGYTF. DNA for the CDR3: TGTGCCAGCAGCTTAGCAGGAAGTCCAAACCTTGCGGATGGCTACACCTTC.

This chain uses TRBV5-5 with TRBJ2-1; D is unresolved. CDR3 length: 14 amino acids. Germline values: CDR1 SGHKS, CDR2 YYEKEE (reference sequence). Deletions cut 0 bases from V and 0 bases from J, with 4 bases between. The CDR3 region is CASSLAGSYNEQFF. DNA of the CDR3: TGTGCCAGCAGCTTGGCCGGCTCCTACAATGAGCAGTTCTTC.

This clone showed up just once. This chain connects TRBV2 to TRBJ2-5, with D possibly TRBD2 on 5 matching bases. This CDR3 contains 17 residues. Trimming shortened V by 4 bases and J by 3 bases, and 21 bases separated the two germline ends. Germline V gene lookup returns CDR1 SNHLY and CDR2 FYNNEI. As DNA, the CDR3 is TGTGCCAGCAGTGTGTCCCTCCGGACTGTGGGAGAAGAGACCCAGTACTTC. The encoded protein is CASSVSLRTVGEETQYF. Combining the CDR3 with reference TRBV2 and TRBJ2-5 gives the whole variable domain EPEVTQTPSHQVTQMGQEVILRCVPISNHLYFYWYRQILGQKVEFLVSFYNNEISEKSEIFDDQFSVERPDGSNFTLKIRSTKLEDSAMYFCASSVSLRTVGEETQYFGPGTRLLVL.

This chain connects TRBV6-5 to TRBJ2-3; D is ambiguous. The ends were cut back, 0 bases at V and 0 bases at J, with 10 bases in the middle. The length of the CDR3 is 16 residues. Germline CDR1 is MNHEY and CDR2 is SVGAGI. This chain's CDR3 is CASSYSLGPSTDTQYF. CDR3 in DNA: TGTGCCAGCAGTTACTCGCTAGGCCCTAGCACAGATACGCAGTATTTT.

V is TRBV3-1 (or the pseudogene TRBV3-2) and J is TRBJ2-7, with 7 bases aligning to TRBD2. The CDR3 is made up of 16 amino acids. J lost 3 bases, V lost 1 base, and 9 bases had no gene match. The germline V gene has CDR1 LGHDT and CDR2 YNNKEL (reference sequence). CDR3 region: CASSQVRLADNYEQYF. The CDR3 nucleotides are TGTGCCAGCAGCCAAGTAAGGCTAGCGGATAACTACGAGCAGTACTTC.

CDR3 protein: CASSYRLAGPYEQYF. The CDR3, as DNA: TGTGCCAGCAGTTATCGACTAGCGGGACCCTACGAGCAGTACTTC. The rearrangement joins TRBV27 to TRBJ2-7, with 11 nucleotides matching TRBD2. The CDR3 loop spans 15 amino acids. V shed 4 bases and J 2 bases; nucleotides not matched to a gene: 4. Germline V gives CDR1 MNHEY, CDR2 SMNVEV (reference sequence).

The chain recombines TRBV9 with TRBJ2-7; D remains ambiguous. Germline loops: CDR1 SGDLS, CDR2 YYNGEE. The CDR3 is 15 amino acids. V was cut by 0 bases and J by 0 bases, with 10 bases left in between. The chain's CDR3 is CASSVESSPSYEQYF. In DNA form, the CDR3 reads TGTGCCAGCAGCGTAGAATCCAGTCCCTCCTACGAGCAGTACTTC.

CDR3 coding DNA: TGTGCCAGCAGCTGGAGCGATACGCAGTATTTT. It yields the protein CASSWSDTQYF. The V gene is TRBV5-4, the J gene TRBJ2-3; D gene ambiguous. The CDR3 runs to 11 residues. The germline V gene has CDR1 SGHNT and CDR2 YYREEE (reference sequence). V was shortened by 3 bases and J by 6 bases, with 5 bases between the two germline ends.

V is TRBV29-1 and J is TRBJ2-5; TRBD2 is a possible D gene (6 bases). Deletions cut 0 bases from V and 4 bases from J, with 15 bases between. Germline V gives CDR1 SQVTM, CDR2 ANQGSEA. The CDR3 is made up of 15 amino acids. CDR3 in amino acids: CSVEDEGAGGETQYF. The CDR3 coding sequence is TGCAGCGTTGAAGATGAAGGGGCCGGGGGAGAGACCCAGTACTTC.

With regard to this clone: At the DNA level, this CDR3 is encoded by other sequences in the same sample as well. V and J are TRBV5-1 and TRBJ2-7, with 7 nucleotides matching TRBD2. Germline-derived CDR1 and CDR2 are SGHRS and YFSETQ. Losses at the gene ends were 8 bases for V and 5 bases for J; bases not matched to a gene: 16. CDR3 length: 15 amino acids. The CDR3 DNA is TGCGCCAGTAGCCAAGGCGGGAGAATAGTGGACGAGCAGTACTTC. Translated, it gives CASSQGGRIVDEQYF.

This clone was counted a single time. The rearrangement joins TRBV2 to TRBJ2-3, with TRBD2 identical over 13 bases. V lost 5 bases, J lost 1 base, and 3 bases stayed unmatched. This CDR3 is built from 16 residues. Per the germline V gene, CDR1 is SNHLY and CDR2 is FYNNEI. The CDR3 sequence: CASSRTSGSRTDTQYF. CDR3 nucleotide sequence: TGTGCCAGCAGTAGGACTAGCGGGAGCCGCACAGATACGCAGTATTTT.

CDR3 protein: CASNSGLLNEQFF. Here the CDR3 DNA reads TGTGCCAGCAATAGTGGACTTCTTAATGAGCAGTTCTTC. The chain combines TRBV2 with TRBJ2-1; weak D call: TRBD2 (5 bases). In germline, CDR1 is SNHLY, CDR2 FYNNEI. The CDR3 contains 13 residues. Trimming took off 7 bases at V and 7 bases at J, with 14 bases between the two ends.

The chain uses TRBV5-6 and TRBJ2-3; TRBD2 matches 9 bases. CDR1 and CDR2 from the germline V gene are SGHDT and YYEEEE. V lost 2 bases and J lost 5; bases outside the gene matches: 6. The CDR3 is made up of 15 amino acids. CDR3 DNA sequence: TGTGCCAGCAGCTTTCTAGCGGGATTGAGAGATACGCAGTATTTT. Protein sequence: CASSFLAGLRDTQYF.

The rearrangement joins TRBV18 to TRBJ1-2; 9 positions match TRBD1. Germline trimming cut 5 bases from V and 8 bases from J; bases unmatched to any gene: 9. This CDR3 is built from 14 residues. Germline V CDR1 and CDR2: KGHSH, LQKENI. This CDR3 is CASSSETGGQGYTF. In DNA form, the CDR3 reads TGTGCCAGCTCATCCGAGACAGGGGGTCAGGGCTACACCTTC. Complete variable domain (other parts from reference TRBV18 and TRBJ1-2): NAGVMQNPRHLVRRRGQEARLRCSPMKGHSHVYWYRQLPEEGLKFMVYLQKENIIDESGMPKERFSAEFPKEGPSILRIQQVVRGDSAAYFCASSSETGGQGYTFGSGTRLTVV.

The chain combines TRBV6-2 or TRBV6-3 with TRBJ2-1; tentative D call: TRBD1 (5 bases). The V end was cut by 6 bases, the J end by 7 bases, with 10 bases between. The CDR3 extends over 12 amino acids. Germline loops: CDR1 MNHEY, CDR2 SVGEGT. The CDR3: CASSRQLNEQFF. The CDR3 DNA follows: TGTGCCAGCAGCCGACAGTTAAATGAGCAGTTCTTC.

In regard to this clone: The same CDR3 arises from other DNA sequences in this sample as well. The rearrangement uses TRBV12-3 or TRBV12-4 and TRBJ1-2; D is ambiguous. CDR3 length: 12 residues. V lost 5 bases and J 8 bases, leaving 12 bases between the germline ends. The CDR3: CASSLGRYGYTF. CDR3 sequence (DNA): TGTGCCAGCAGTCTCGGTCGGTACGGCTACACCTTC.

V is TRBV5-1 and J is TRBJ1-3; the D gene is possibly TRBD1 (5 bases). Deletions cut 7 bases from V and 0 bases from J, with 11 bases between. The CDR3 spans 14 residues. Germline V gives CDR1 SGHRS, CDR2 YFSETQ. The CDR3, as DNA: TGCGCCAGCCGGGGGGGAGTCTCTGGAAACACCATATATTTT. Translating it yields CASRGGVSGNTIYF.

V and J are TRBV4-1 and TRBJ1-4; 7 bases are a match to TRBD1. In germline, CDR1 is MGHRA, CDR2 YSYEKL. The CDR3 totals 15 residues. J gave up 8 bases and V 4 bases, and 10 bases lay outside the gene matches. DNA of the CDR3: TGCGCCAGCAGCCGCTCGGACAGGTTTAGCGAAAAACTGTTTTTT. This sequence encodes CASSRSDRFSEKLFF.

This chain connects TRBV5-5 to TRBJ1-1; 7 bases map to TRBD1. J lost 7 bases, V lost 0 bases, and 6 bases had no gene match. The germline gives CDR1 SGHKS, CDR2 YYEKEE (reference sequence). This CDR3 comprises 14 residues. The DNA of the CDR3 is TGTGCCAGCAGCTTGGTGACAGGGCCCCTTGAAGCTTTCTTT. Residues: CASSLVTGPLEAFF.

The rearrangement uses TRBV5-5 and TRBJ1-1; D not certain. The germline gives CDR1 SGHKS, CDR2 YYEKEE (reference sequence). Trimming removed 6 bases at V and 1 base at J, with 13 bases between. This CDR3 is built from 14 residues. In DNA, the CDR3 is TGTGCCAGCACCGAAGCGGGCGGGAACACTGAAGCTTTCTTT. This translates into CASTEAGGNTEAFF.

The gene calls are TRBV11-2 and TRBJ1-2; TRBD1 matches 7 bases. The V and J ends lost 5 bases and 3 bases, in that order; junction bases with no gene match: 6. Germline V CDR1 and CDR2: SGHAT, FQNNGV. The CDR3 is 14 residues long. The DNA for the CDR3 is TGTGCCAGCAGCCGTACAGGGGAGGACTATGGCTACACCTTC. Its protein product is CASSRTGEDYGYTF.

The V call is TRBV20-1, the J call TRBJ1-2; 7 positions match TRBD1. This CDR3 is 13 amino acids long. Germline CDR1 reads DFQATT; CDR2 reads SNEGSKA (reference sequence). The V segment lost 3 bases and the J segment 6 bases; nucleotides outside the gene matches: 7. CDR3 sequence reads: CSASSDRVNGYTF. CDR3 in DNA: TGCAGTGCTAGTTCCGACAGGGTCAATGGCTACACCTTC.

The rearrangement joins TRBV12-3 or TRBV12-4 to TRBJ2-3; D gene unclear. V shed 2 bases and J shed 2 bases, with 5 bases lying between them. The CDR3 length is 13 residues. Here the CDR3 DNA reads TGTGCCAGCAGTTTACACATCACAGATACGCAGTATTTT. Translation: CASSLHITDTQYF.

This chain connects TRBV2 to TRBJ1-5; 7 bases map to TRBD1. The CDR3 runs 14 residues. Germline lookup yields CDR1 SNHLY and CDR2 FYNNEI. With V trimmed by 5 bases and J by 7 bases, 8 bases remained unmatched. The CDR3 DNA sequence: TGTGCCAGCAGTCCGCGACAGGGAGGCCAGCCCCAGCATTTT. It codes for CASSPRQGGQPQHF. Drawing the rest from reference TRBV2 and TRBJ1-5, the complete variable domain is EPEVTQTPSHQVTQMGQEVILRCVPISNHLYFYWYRQILGQKVEFLVSFYNNEISEKSEIFDDQFSVERPDGSNFTLKIRSTKLEDSAMYFCASSPRQGGQPQHFGDGTRLSIL.

This chain connects TRBV7-2 to TRBJ2-2; the D gene is possibly TRBD1 (6 bases). Germline V CDR1 and CDR2: SGHTA, FQGNSA. The germline V and J ends were trimmed by 8 bases and 7 bases, with 11 bases remaining between them. The length of the CDR3 is 12 residues. The CDR3 DNA reads as TGTGCCAGCGGATACAGGGACGGGGAGCTGTTTTTT. Translated: CASGYRDGELFF.